The following is a TCR beta chain sequence with its context. This clonotype was recorded a few times. Its binding antigen is unknown. Base qualities are missing; no much larger clone stands one base away. The patients picked for sequencing were ones in whom flow cytometry had shown an expansion of CD8+CD57+ cells. Severe acquired aplastic anemia was diagnosed in all patients according to International Study of Aplastic Anemia and Agranulocytosis and Camitta criteria. No patient had received any therapy when blood was sampled. In this study, sorted CD4+ and CD8+ T cells from the blood of healthy subjects and of severe aplastic anemia patients had their TCR repertoires deep-sequenced. Patients were enrolled under clinicaltrials.gov protocols 00001620, 01623167, 00001397, 00071045, 00081523 and 00961064 in the USA. Ficoll-Paque density gradient centrifugation was used to isolate peripheral blood mononuclear cells. CD4+ and CD8+ T cells were sorted by FACS or magnetic beads before DNA extraction.

This sample stems from a study of CD8+CD57+ T cells in acquired aplastic anemia (dated 2018 in TCRdb). Regarding the study in general: DNA extracted from sorted CD4+ and CD8+ cells had a mean of roughly 3 ug, with a range of 0.2 to 27.4 ug. CD8+CD57+ expansion was defined as frequency above the mean frequency observed in healthy subjects.

The investigation overall reported the following: Patients and healthy controls showed no significant difference in CD8+ Simpson's diversity (P=0.060). Twenty-nine CD8+ CDR3 sequences were found in both patients and controls but appeared to be highly expressed in patients and within the immunodominant clones of the patients.

Genomic DNA served as template for TCR beta VDJ combination and CDR3 sequence profiling. TCR repertoire sequencing was run on an Illumina HiSeq 2000. The source study handled its data this way. Repertoire assessment relied on Simpson's diversity index, CDR3 size and DJ length profiles, and TRBV/TRBJ rearrangement plots. The most abundant DNA sequence in the deep sequencing data was taken as the immunodominant clone. CDR3 amino acid sequences were checked for sharing across subjects and were also compared against the VDJdb database and published repertoires. The public reads were reprocessed in TCRdb via fastp at Q25 and MiXCR, keeping in-frame beta chains. Rows merge per CDR3 protein into single entries with the most common DNA and genes. The authors' filters were not applied to this entry. The sample table holds roughly 290,000 distinct CDR3 sequences, of which roughly 61% were seen once. The ten largest account for 1.3% of the sample.

The CDR3 starts with the cysteine, ends with the phenylalanine, and has 14 residues. Just CDR3 DNA is preserved here, 42 bases in frame from base 1. Trimming takes 5 bases from V and 11 bases from J, and the germline ends sit 23 bases apart. CDR1 DFQATT and CDR2 SNEGSKA are derived from the germline V gene (reference sequence). This receptor was taken from a human donor with aplastic anemia. The sequenced material came from sorted CD4+, CD8+, or CD8+CD57+ T cells (not recorded which) from PBMCs. The V and J segments used are TRBV20-1 and TRBJ2-3; the D segment cannot be called with confidence. The sequenced DNA is TGCAGTGCTCCTCGTCGGGTCGGATACAATGAGCAGTATTTT. It translates as CSAPRRVGYNEQYF.